This T cell receptor beta chain derives from a study of T cell responses to AZD1222 COVID-19 vaccine. Notes on the study in general: The sample set comprised mostly white British donors with more females, and clonal diversity was possibly underestimated. Repertoires were obtained solely post-peak T cell response. Breadth and depth of Spike-specific TCRs rose after two AZD1222 doses. CD4 TCRs associated with vaccination spanned spike, dominating at 160-218 and 743-854.

This CDR3 has 16 amino acids. With 3 bases removed from V and 0 bases from J, the gap between germline ends came to 11 bases. Germline values: CDR1 SGHTA, CDR2 FQGNSA. Measured with immunoSEQ multiplex PCR; TCRdb has only the in-frame clones, and not every one. The sample lists over 85,000 clones; 88% were seen once. Remarks on this clone: What it recognizes is unknown.

The chain links TRBV7-2 to TRBJ2-2; D might be TRBD2 (5 bases). The source was peripheral blood, collected 28 days after the second AZD1222 dose. The TCR sequence derives from an adult who received the AZD1222 COVID-19 vaccine. Here the CDR3 DNA reads TGTGCCAGCAGCTTCCGTGGAGGCACGAACACCGGGGAGCTGTTTTTT. Protein: CASSFRGGTNTGELFF.